This TCR beta chain is from a study of T-cell reconstitution after alpha-beta-depleted transplantation in children. Study results and limitations: Approximately two months post-transplant, alpha-beta T cells reportedly originated from several hundred expanded graft clones.

Preparation of the TCRbeta library was carried out with unique molecular identifiers. TCRdb analysed the PCR reads with MiXCR anew, one entry per CDR3 protein. Among just over 950,000 distinct CDR3 sequences listed, under 30% were seen once. Comments on this clonotype: No antigen is known for it.

Germline assignment: CDR1 DFQATT and CDR2 SNEGSKA (reference sequence). The CDR3 covers 19 residues. V trimming: 6 bases; J trimming: 2 bases; junction bases outside the gene matches: 18. The V and J genes are TRBV20-1 and TRBJ2-3, with TRBD2 identical over 12 bases. Material: PBMCs, mostly from graft donor cells, obtained 360 days after TCRalphabeta/CD19-depleted stem cell transplant. The sequence derives from a boy under two years old who had a stem cell transplant for SCID, so the T cells may come from the graft donor. The CDR3: CSARKGLAGGQRVTDTQYF. Written as DNA, the CDR3 is TGCAGTGCCCGGAAGGGCCTAGCGGGGGGGCAGAGAGTCACAGATACGCAGTATTTT.